This TCR beta chain comes out of a study of blood T cell repertoires in COVID-19. Study at large: PBMCs, B-cell-depleted T cells, or T cells were the source of the cDNA or gDNA that made up the material.

Libraries were prepared by immunoSEQ multiplex PCR; TCRdb keeps only in-frame clonotypes and omits some of them. The repertoire holds some 220,000 clones, 83% seen once, with 0.95% to 1.5% in the top ten. The CDR3 sequence is 16 residues long. Germline V CDR1 and CDR2: SEHNR, FQNEAQ (reference sequence). V was trimmed by 5 bases and J by 7 bases, leaving 21 bases between them. V and J are TRBV7-9 and TRBJ1-5; D is perhaps TRBD1 (6 bases). Material: peripheral blood. The clonotype comes from a woman aged 25 to 45 with COVID-19, enrolled during active disease. The CDR3 DNA sequence: TGTGCCAGCAGCGGAGGGAGGCGGGGGGCTTGGCAGCCCCAGCATTTT. Protein: CASSGGRRGAWQPQHF.